This is a list of T cell receptor beta chains from one sample in a study of blood T cell repertoires in COVID-19. The data were produced by immunoSEQ multiplex PCR, yet TCRdb's version contains in-frame clones alone and is incomplete. Here the sample spans fewer than 200,000 clones, roughly 85% being singletons. The material sequenced was peripheral blood. The receptors were gathered from a woman in her seventies with acute or convalescent COVID-19. The CDR3 runs from the conserved cysteine through the conserved F or W. Fields, in order: CDR3 protein, J gene, V gene, clone size. Size is stated for part of the rows, as once, few or many counts, or as a class when the clone is expanded.

CDR3: CASSHLGDFEQFF
J: TRBJ2-1
V: TRBV3-1/TRBV3-2
size: NA

CDR3: CSVDGQGTYEQYF
J: TRBJ2-7
V: TRBV29-1
size: NA

CDR3: CAWVSGSADTQYF
J: TRBJ2-3
V: TRBV30
size: NA

CDR3: CASSLASGRYTDTQYF
J: TRBJ2-3
V: TRBV3-1/TRBV3-2
size: NA

CDR3: CASHGVFDEKLFF
J: TRBJ1-4
V: TRBV6-5
size: NA

CDR3: CSASPLRSGSTYEQYF
J: TRBJ2-7
V: TRBV20-1
size: NA

CDR3: CASSLTGNTEAFF
J: TRBJ1-1
V: TRBV7-8
size: NA

CDR3: CASRRLVAGELFF
J: TRBJ2-2
V: TRBV7-9
size: NA

CDR3: CASSPLTPGYTF
J: TRBJ1-2
V: TRBV7-8
size: NA

CDR3: CASSISGSSYEQYF
J: TRBJ2-7
V: TRBV19
size: NA

CDR3: CASSFVTGTLLETQYF
J: TRBJ2-5
V: TRBV7-2
size: few

CDR3: CAWSVSNRGLKQYF
J: TRBJ2-7
V: TRBV30
size: NA

CDR3: CASSEICWGLAGGCTVEQYF
J: TRBJ2-7
V: TRBV4-2
size: NA

CDR3: CSASRAGGASETQYF
J: TRBJ2-5
V: TRBV20-1
size: NA

CDR3: CASSVGSSYNEQFF
J: TRBJ2-1
V: TRBV18
size: NA

CDR3: CATQGAGDTNEQFF
J: TRBJ2-1
V: TRBV24-1
size: few

CDR3: CATSRGSTLPYNEQFF
J: TRBJ2-1
V: TRBV15
size: NA

CDR3: CASSPLTPGTGGSNTQYF
J: TRBJ2-3
V: TRBV5-1
size: NA

CDR3: CASSINGPQHF
J: TRBJ1-5
V: TRBV7-9
size: NA

CDR3: CASSLVPGGSYEQYF
J: TRBJ2-7
V: TRBV7-2
size: NA

CDR3: CASSGQLSTGELFF
J: TRBJ2-2
V: TRBV30
size: NA

CDR3: CASSSSGLSYNEQFF
J: TRBJ2-1
V: TRBV19
size: once

CDR3: CASSPMGLAGRNTGELFF
J: TRBJ2-2
V: TRBV18
size: NA

CDR3: CASSPRTSRSVDTQYF
J: TRBJ2-3
V: TRBV9
size: NA

CDR3: CAWSVRGTRFRDEKLFF
J: TRBJ1-4
V: TRBV30
size: NA

CDR3: CASGAWTNNSPLHF
J: TRBJ1-6
V: TRBV7-9
size: NA